This T cell receptor (beta chain) stems from a study of cytomegalovirus exposure and HLA in healthy donors. In the study overall: A subsequent analysis reported that the 120 or so validation repertoires were produced on the same platform that had also been used for the approximately 700 first-cohort repertoires.

Measured with immunoSEQ multiplex PCR; TCRdb has only the in-frame clones, and not every one. The sample records over 85,000 clones, about 93% being singletons. The CDR3 is 18 residues long. Germline assignment: CDR1 LGHNA and CDR2 YSLEER. A remark on this clone: Its antigen is as yet unknown. One end of the junction fails to match germline, which may point to a read error.

Findings and caveats of the study: For cytomegalovirus status, the classifier reportedly gave diagnoses with high specificity and sensitivity.

The chain joins TRBV4-3 to TRBJ2-1; the match to TRBD2 covers 8 bases. Sequences were obtained from PBMCs. This clonotype was obtained from a woman aged 25 to 45 in good health and CMV-seropositive. CDR3 coding DNA: TGCGCCAGCAGCCAATCCTGGGCTTTAGCGGGATCCTCCAATGAGCAGTTCTTC. This codes for CASSQSWALAGSSNEQFF.